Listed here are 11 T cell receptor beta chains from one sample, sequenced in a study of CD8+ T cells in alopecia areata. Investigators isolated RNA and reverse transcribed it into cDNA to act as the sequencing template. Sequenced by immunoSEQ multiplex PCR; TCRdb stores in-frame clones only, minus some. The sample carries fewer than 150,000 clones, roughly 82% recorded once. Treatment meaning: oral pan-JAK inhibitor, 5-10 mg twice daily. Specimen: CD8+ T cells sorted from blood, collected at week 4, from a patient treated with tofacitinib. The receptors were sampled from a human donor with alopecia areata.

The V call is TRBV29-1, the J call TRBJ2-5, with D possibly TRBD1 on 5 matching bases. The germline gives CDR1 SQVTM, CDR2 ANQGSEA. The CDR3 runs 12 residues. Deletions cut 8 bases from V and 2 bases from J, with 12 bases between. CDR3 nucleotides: TGCAGCCTAACCCAGGGACAAGAGACCCAGTACTTC. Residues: CSLTQGQETQYF. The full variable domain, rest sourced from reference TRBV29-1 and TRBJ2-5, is SAVISQKPSRDICQRGTSLTIQCQVDSQVTMMFWYRQQPGQSLTLIATANQGSEATYESGFVIDKFPISRPNLTFSTLTVSNMSPEDSSIYLCSLTQGQETQYFGPGTRLLVL.

The CDR3 spells CASSPTPGQGFVYEQYF. CDR3 DNA: TGTGCCAGCTCACCAACCCCCGGCCAGGGGTTTGTCTACGAGCAGTACTTC. The gene calls are TRBV18 and TRBJ2-7; weak D call: TRBD1 (6 bases). The CDR3 length is 17 residues. With 2 bases removed from V and 3 bases from J, the gap between germline ends came to 20 bases. From germline, CDR1 is KGHSH and CDR2 LQKENI.

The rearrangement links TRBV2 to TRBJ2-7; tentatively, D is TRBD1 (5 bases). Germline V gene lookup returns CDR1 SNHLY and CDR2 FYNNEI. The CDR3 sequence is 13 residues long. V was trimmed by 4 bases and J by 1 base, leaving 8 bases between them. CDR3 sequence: CASSGRGSYEQYF. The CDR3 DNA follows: TGTGCCAGCAGTGGAAGGGGATCCTACGAGCAGTACTTC.

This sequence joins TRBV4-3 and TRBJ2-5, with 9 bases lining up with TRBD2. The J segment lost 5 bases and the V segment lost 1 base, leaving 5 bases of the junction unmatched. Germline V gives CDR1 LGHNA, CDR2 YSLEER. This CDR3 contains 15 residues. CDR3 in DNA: TGCGCCAGCAGCCAAGGCGGGGGGGCGGGTGAGACCCAGTACTTC. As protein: CASSQGGGAGETQYF.

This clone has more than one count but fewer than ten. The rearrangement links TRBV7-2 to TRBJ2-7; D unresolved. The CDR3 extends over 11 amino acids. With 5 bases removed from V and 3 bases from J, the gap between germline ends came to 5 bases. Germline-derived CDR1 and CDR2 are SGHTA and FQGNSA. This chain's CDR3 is CASSADYEQYF. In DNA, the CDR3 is TGTGCCAGCAGCGCGGACTACGAGCAGTACTTC.

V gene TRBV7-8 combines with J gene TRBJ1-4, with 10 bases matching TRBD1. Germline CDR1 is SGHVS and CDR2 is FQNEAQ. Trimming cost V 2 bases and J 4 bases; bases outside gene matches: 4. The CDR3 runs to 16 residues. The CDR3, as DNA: TGTGCCAGCAGCTTACGGGACAGGGGACTTAATGAAAAACTGTTTTTT. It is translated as CASSLRDRGLNEKLFF.

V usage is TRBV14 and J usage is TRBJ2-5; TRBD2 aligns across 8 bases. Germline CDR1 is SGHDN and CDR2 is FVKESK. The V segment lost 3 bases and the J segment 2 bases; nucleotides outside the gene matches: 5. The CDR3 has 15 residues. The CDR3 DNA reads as TGTGCCAGCAGCCAGGATAGCGGGGCACAAGAGACCCAGTACTTC. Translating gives CASSQDSGAQETQYF. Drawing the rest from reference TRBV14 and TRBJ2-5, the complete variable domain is EAGVTQFPSHSVIEKGQTVTLRCDPISGHDNLYWYRRVMGKEIKFLLHFVKESKQDESGMPNNRFLAERTGGTYSTLKVQPAELEDSGVYFCASSQDSGAQETQYFGPGTRLLVL.

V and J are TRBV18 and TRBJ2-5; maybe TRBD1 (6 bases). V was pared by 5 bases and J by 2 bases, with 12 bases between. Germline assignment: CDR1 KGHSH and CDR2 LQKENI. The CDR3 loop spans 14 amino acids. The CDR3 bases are TGTGCCAGCTCAAACACAGGGCAACAAGAGACCCAGTACTTC. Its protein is CASSNTGQQETQYF.

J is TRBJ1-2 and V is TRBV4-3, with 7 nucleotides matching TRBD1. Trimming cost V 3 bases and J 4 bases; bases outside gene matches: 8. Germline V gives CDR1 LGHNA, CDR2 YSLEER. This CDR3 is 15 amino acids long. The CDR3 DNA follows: TGCGCCAGCAGCCATACCCCAGGGGGAACCTATGGCTACACCTTC. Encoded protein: CASSHTPGGTYGYTF.

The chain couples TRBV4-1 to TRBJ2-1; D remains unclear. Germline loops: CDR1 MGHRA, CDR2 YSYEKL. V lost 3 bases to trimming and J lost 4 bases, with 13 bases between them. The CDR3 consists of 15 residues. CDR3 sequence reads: CASSHSPQPYNEQFF. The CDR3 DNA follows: TGCGCCAGCAGCCATAGTCCACAGCCTTACAATGAGCAGTTCTTC.

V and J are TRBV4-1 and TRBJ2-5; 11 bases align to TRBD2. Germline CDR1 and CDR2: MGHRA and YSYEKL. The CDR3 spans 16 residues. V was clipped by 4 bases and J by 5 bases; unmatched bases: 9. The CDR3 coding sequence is TGCGCCAGCAGCCGATCTTTAGCGGGGGGGCATGAGACCCAGTACTTC. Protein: CASSRSLAGGHETQYF.